This T cell receptor (beta chain) was identified in a study of CD8 T cells in ankylosing spondylitis (dated 2017 in TCRdb). Regarding the research as a whole: To find TCR variants linked to disease, the study profiled T cell receptor beta repertoires in ankylosing spondylitis patients and healthy donors. Peripheral blood samples were taken, and synovial fluid was additionally collected from ankylosing spondylitis patients. The whole study cohort included over a hundred healthy donors and 25 ankylosing spondylitis patients. Broad study findings and their caveats: The disease-linked clones showed a CD8+ phenotype and occurred at relatively low frequencies in peripheral blood. Significant enrichment of the disease-linked clones was reported in matched synovial fluid samples from ankylosing spondylitis patients. Some motif variants were previously reported in synovial fluid and blood of reactive arthritis patients, suggesting common disease-initiation mechanisms. A TCR beta motif of about 8 highly homologous amino acid variants appeared characteristic of blood from ankylosing spondylitis patients.

A note on this clonotype: The antigen it recognizes is unknown. No base-level quality is on record; no much larger clone is a single base apart.

For sequencing, an Illumina HiSeq 2500 was employed. TCR beta libraries were prepared by quantitative 5'-RACE with molecular barcodes. The original methods were these. Disease-linked TCR variants were identified with a new computational method built on a probabilistic model of VDJ rearrangement. Using fastp trimming at Q25 and MiXCR clonotype assembly, TCRdb reanalyzed the public sequencing data and kept in-frame beta chains. CDR3 protein duplicates are merged, each entry listing the most common genes and DNA. TCRdb assigned the V and J calls; the authors' analysis was not used. The sample yields about 500,000 distinct CDR3 sequences; about 13% were counted once. The top ten clones comprise approximately 7% of the sample. From the cysteine up to the phenylalanine, the CDR3 has a length of 13 residues. Only the CDR3 DNA stays, 39 bases, in frame from base 1. The germline V gene encodes CDR1 DFQATT and CDR2 SNEGSKA (reference sequence). V and J lose 1 base and 6 bases, and a span of 12 bases separates them.

This receptor was identified in a male donor with ankylosing spondylitis. The sequenced material came from blood, either unsorted or a sorted T cell fraction (not recorded which). The chain was built from TRBV20-1 and TRBJ2-5, and the D gene may be TRBD2, 6 bases matching. The DNA sequence is given as TGCAGTGCTAGAGCACTAGCTGGGAAGACCCAGTACTTC. This codes for CSARALAGKTQYF.